The rows below give T cell receptor beta chains drawn from one sample of a study of blood T cell repertoires in COVID-19. Using immunoSEQ multiplex PCR, the repertoire was profiled, and TCRdb retains in-frame clones only, with some absent. The sample has some 83,000 clones; 82% are singletons. The sequenced sample consisted of peripheral blood. These receptors were taken from a human donor in a cohort sampled during active COVID-19. Each CDR3 is given with its conserved first and last residue. The D gene is left open where the match is weak. Size is stated for part of the rows, as once, few or many counts, or as a class when the clone is expanded.

TRBJ1-4 | TRBD1 | 16 | TRBV6-1 | NA | TGTGCCAGCAGTGAACGGGACAGGAACCTTTATGAAAAACTGTTTTTT | CASSERDRNLYEKLFF
TRBJ1-1 | TRBD1 | 14 | TRBV6-6 | NA | TGTGCCGGAGCGACAGGACAGGGTGGAACTGAAGCTTTCTTT | CAGATGQGGTEAFF
TRBJ1-1 | NA | 13 | TRBV15 | many | TGTGCCACCAGCCTCAGTCAGGGGACTGAAGCTTTCTTT | CATSLSQGTEAFF
TRBJ2-7 | NA | 14 | TRBV27 | NA | TGTGCCAGCAGTCTCGCTGCAGCGAGCTACGAGCAGTACTTC | CASSLAAASYEQYF
TRBJ2-2 | NA | 15 | TRBV19 | NA | TGTGCCAGTAGTTTTGGCAGGGTGGTTTCCGGGGAGCTGTTTTTT | CASSFGRVVSGELFF
TRBJ1-1 | NA | 15 | TRBV18 | once | TGTGCCAGCTCACCATGGGGGGGTACGGGCACTGAAGCTTTCTTT | CASSPWGGTGTEAFF
TRBJ1-4 | NA | 15 | TRBV7-2 | NA | TGTGCCAGCAGCCTAGCTCGAGCGTTGAATGAAAAACTGTTTTTT | CASSLARALNEKLFF
TRBJ2-2 | NA | 13 | TRBV11-2 | NA | TGTGCCAGCAGCTTATCCGGAGTTAAGGAGCTGTTTTTT | CASSLSGVKELFF
TRBJ2-1 | TRBD2 | 16 | TRBV4-2 | NA | TGTGCCAGCAGCCCGGGGCTAGCGGGGGGGCCGGGTGAGCAGTTCTTC | CASSPGLAGGPGEQFF
TRBJ2-3 | TRBD2 | 18 | TRBV3-1/TRBV3-2 | NA | TGTGCCAGCAGCCCTGGGACTAGCGGGGGCCGGGGAACAGATACGCAGTATTTT | CASSPGTSGGRGTDTQYF
TRBJ2-7 | TRBD2 | 16 | TRBV5-5 | NA | TGTGCCAGCAGCTTGGCTCCCTCGGGGGGGACCTACGAGCAGTACTTC | CASSLAPSGGTYEQYF
TRBJ2-5 | TRBD1 | 15 | TRBV15 | NA | TGTGCCACCAGCAGAAACAGGGGTCAGCAAGAGACCCAGTACTTC | CATSRNRGQQETQYF
TRBJ2-2 | NA | 13 | TRBV7-2 | NA | TGTGCCAGCACGGGACAGAACACCGGGGAGCTGTTTTTT | CASTGQNTGELFF
TRBJ1-2 | TRBD1 | 13 | TRBV7-6 | NA | TGTGCCAGCAGCCTACAGGGGTCCTATGGCTACACCTTC | CASSLQGSYGYTF
TRBJ2-7 | TRBD1 | 15 | TRBV5-1 | NA | TGCGCCAGCAGACCCGGGACAGCCTTCTCCTACGAGCAGTACTTC | CASRPGTAFSYEQYF
TRBJ1-1 | NA | 14 | TRBV3-1/TRBV3-2 | NA | TGTGCCAGCAGCCAAGAGAGGGCGCACACTGAAGCTTTCTTT | CASSQERAHTEAFF
TRBJ2-7 | NA | 15 | TRBV9 | NA | TGTGCCAGCAGCGCAACCGCAGGGTTCTCCTACGAGCAGTACTTC | CASSATAGFSYEQYF
TRBJ1-2 | TRBD1 | 16 | TRBV3-1/TRBV3-2 | NA | TGTGCCAGCAGCCAAGAACCGGGACAGGGGAACTATGGCTACACCTTC | CASSQEPGQGNYGYTF
TRBJ2-1 | NA | 13 | TRBV7-9 | NA | NA | CASSFGVGAGEFF
TRBJ2-1 | TRBD2 | 14 | TRBV6-1 | NA | TGTGCCAGCAGTGTAGCGGGGGGGCAAGATGAGCAGTTCTTC | CASSVAGGQDEQFF
TRBJ2-5 | TRBD2 | 16 | TRBV15 | NA | TGTGCCACCAGCAGAGGTCAGGCTAGCGGAGAAGAGACCCAGTACTTC | CATSRGQASGEETQYF
TRBJ2-7 | TRBD2 | 15 | TRBV7-8 | NA | TGTGCCAGCAGCTTAGTGCGGACTAGCGGATACGAGCAGTACTTC | CASSLVRTSGYEQYF
TRBJ1-1 | NA | 17 | TRBV4-2 | few | TGTGCCAGCAGCCCGCCGGCTGCAACAGGGCGTGACACTGAAGCTTTCTTT | CASSPPAATGRDTEAFF
TRBJ2-5 | TRBD1 | 13 | TRBV6-4 | many | TGTGCCAGCAGTTATTACAGGGGAGAGACCCAGTACTTC | CASSYYRGETQYF
TRBJ1-1 | NA | 15 | TRBV5-1 | NA | TGCGCCAGCAGCTCGGGGGGGACCGCGCTTTCTGTGGCTTTCTTT | CASSSGGTALSVAFF
TRBJ1-5 | TRBD1 | 17 | TRBV5-6 | NA | TGTGCCAGCAGCTCAGGACAGGGGGCAGGAGACGGTCAGCCCCAGCATTTT | CASSSGQGAGDGQPQHF
TRBJ1-2 | TRBD1 | 12 | TRBV27 | NA | TGTGCCAGCACCGGGGACAGCTATGGCTACACCTTC | CASTGDSYGYTF
TRBJ1-3 | NA | 15 | TRBV7-9 | once | TGTGCCAGCAGCTTATCGTTAGGGGTCGGAAACACCATATATTTT | CASSLSLGVGNTIYF